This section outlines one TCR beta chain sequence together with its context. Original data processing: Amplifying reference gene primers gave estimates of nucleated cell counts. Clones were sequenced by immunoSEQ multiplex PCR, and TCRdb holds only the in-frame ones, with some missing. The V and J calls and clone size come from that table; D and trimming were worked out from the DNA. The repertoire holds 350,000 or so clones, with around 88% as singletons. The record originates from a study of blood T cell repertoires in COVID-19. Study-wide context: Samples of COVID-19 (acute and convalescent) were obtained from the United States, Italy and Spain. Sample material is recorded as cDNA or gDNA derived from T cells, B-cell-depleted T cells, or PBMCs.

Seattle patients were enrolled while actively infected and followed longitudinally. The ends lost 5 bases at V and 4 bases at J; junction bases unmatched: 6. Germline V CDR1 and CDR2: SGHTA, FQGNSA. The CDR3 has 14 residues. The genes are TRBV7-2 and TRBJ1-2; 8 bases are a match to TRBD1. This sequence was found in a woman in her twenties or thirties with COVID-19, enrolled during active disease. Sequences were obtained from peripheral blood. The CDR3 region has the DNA TGTGCCAGCAGCCAGACAGGGGAACTCTATGGCTACACCTTC. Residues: CASSQTGELYGYTF. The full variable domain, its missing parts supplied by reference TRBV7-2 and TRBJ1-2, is GAGVSQSPSNKVTEKGKDVELRCDPISGHTALYWYRQSLGQGLEFLIYFQGNSAPDKSGLPSDRFSAERTGGSVSTLTIQRTQQEDSAVYLCASSQTGELYGYTFGSGTRLTVV.